This T cell receptor (beta chain) was sequenced for a study of cytomegalovirus exposure and HLA in healthy donors. Study context: The 120 validation repertoires matched the roughly 630 first-cohort repertoires in platform, a later analysis reported.

V dropped 4 bases and J dropped 2; count of bases not matched to a gene: 3. From germline, CDR1 is MNHEY and CDR2 SMNVEV (reference sequence). This CDR3 comprises 14 residues. General study points: According to a later analysis, TCR clusters from the first cohort tended to co-occur in the 120 or so validation repertoires. Associated with cytomegalovirus, according to the listing, were 150 to 200 TCR beta chains.

Some clones are missing from TCRdb's copy, which holds only in-frame ones; the method was immunoSEQ multiplex PCR. The table lists about 150,000 clones, around 83% of them singletons. Details on this clone: Its antigen is still unknown.

The specimen sequenced was PBMCs. This chain links TRBV27 with TRBJ1-1, with 8 bases that match TRBD1. The clonotype was recovered from a human donor in good health. The DNA of the CDR3 is TGTGCCAGCAGTTGGGACAGGCGAAACACTGAAGCTTTCTTT. Encoded protein: CASSWDRRNTEAFF.